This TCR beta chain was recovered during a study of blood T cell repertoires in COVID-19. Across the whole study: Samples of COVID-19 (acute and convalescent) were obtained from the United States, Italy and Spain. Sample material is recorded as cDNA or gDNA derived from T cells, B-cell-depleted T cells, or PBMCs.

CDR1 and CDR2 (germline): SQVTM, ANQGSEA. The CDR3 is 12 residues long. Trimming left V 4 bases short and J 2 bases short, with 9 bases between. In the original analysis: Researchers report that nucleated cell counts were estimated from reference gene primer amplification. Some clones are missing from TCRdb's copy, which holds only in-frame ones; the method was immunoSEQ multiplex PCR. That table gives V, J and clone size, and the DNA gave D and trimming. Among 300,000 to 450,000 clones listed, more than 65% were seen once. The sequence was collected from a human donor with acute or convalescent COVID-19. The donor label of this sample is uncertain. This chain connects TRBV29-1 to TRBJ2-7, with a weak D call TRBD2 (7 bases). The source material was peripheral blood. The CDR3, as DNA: TGCAGCGTTGGAGGGGGGGCCTACGAGCAGTACTTC. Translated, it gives CSVGGGAYEQYF.